One sample yielded the 27 T cell receptor beta chains listed below, sequenced in a study of cytomegalovirus exposure and HLA in healthy donors. Clones were sequenced by immunoSEQ multiplex PCR, and TCRdb holds only the in-frame ones, with some missing. Altogether more than 75,000 clones are present, approximately 93% being singletons, with the ten largest covering 0.55% to 0.8%. Sequencing was performed on PBMCs. These receptors came from a man younger than 35 in good health and CMV-seronegative.

Written as DNA, the CDR3 is TGCGCCAGCAGCCAAGTATGGGGGACAGGGCGTCAGCCCCAGCATTTT. Translation gives CASSQVWGTGRQPQHF. The chain combines TRBV4-1 with TRBJ1-5; 9 bases align to TRBD1. CDR3 length: 16 residues. Losses at the gene ends were 1 base for V and 6 bases for J; bases not matched to a gene: 7. CDR1 and CDR2 from the germline V gene are MGHRA and YSYEKL.

The V gene is TRBV29-1, the J gene TRBJ1-2; TRBD1 is a possible D gene (5 bases). Germline CDR1 SQVTM, CDR2 ANQGSEA. There are 12 residues in the CDR3. Trimming removed 3 bases at V and 7 bases at J, with 12 bases between. CDR3 protein: CSVDAFRGGYTF. CDR3 DNA: TGCAGCGTTGATGCCTTTAGGGGTGGCTACACCTTC.

This chain connects TRBV20-1 to TRBJ1-2; D may be TRBD1 (5 bases). CDR3 size: 11 residues. Germline values: CDR1 DFQATT, CDR2 SNEGSKA (reference sequence). V was clipped by 1 base and J by 14 bases, with 14 bases between them. DNA of the CDR3: TGCAGTGCTAGAGGCGGGGCAGTAGTGACCTTC. Residues: CSARGGAVVTF.

Here the CDR3 reads CASSLGPGTYEQYF. The DNA of the CDR3 is TGTGCCAGCAGCTTGGGGCCAGGGACCTACGAGCAGTACTTC. The chain joins TRBV5-6 to TRBJ2-7, with D perhaps matching TRBD1 (5 bases). CDR1 is SGHDT and CDR2 is YYEEEE in the germline V gene. Trimming shortened V by 0 bases and J by 2 bases, and 9 bases separated the two germline ends. The CDR3 contains 14 residues.

The chain recombines TRBV19 with TRBJ1-2; D unclear. CDR1 LNHDA and CDR2 SQIVND come from the germline V gene (reference sequence). The CDR3 is 13 residues long. V was trimmed by 3 bases and J by 4 bases, leaving 9 bases between them. The CDR3 coding sequence is TGTGCCAGTAGTATCGAGGGATCCTATGGCTACACCTTC. Amino acids: CASSIEGSYGYTF.

The chain has TRBV9 and TRBJ1-1; TRBD1 is a possible D gene (6 bases). V lost 4 bases and J lost 1, with 14 bases in between. Germline V lookup: CDR1 SGDLS, CDR2 YYNGEE. CDR3 size: 15 residues. CDR3 in amino acids: CASSKGGGPNTEAFF. CDR3 nucleotides: TGTGCCAGCAGCAAGGGAGGGGGGCCGAACACTGAAGCTTTCTTT.

The sample holds many counts of this clone. CDR3 bases: TGCGCCAGCAGTGAGTCGATGGGGGCCTATGGCTACACCTTC. It encodes CASSESMGAYGYTF. This chain joins TRBV10-1 and TRBJ1-2, with D possibly being TRBD1 (6 bases). V lost 0 bases and J lost 4, with 9 bases in between. The CDR3 totals 14 residues. Germline loops: CDR1 WNHNN, CDR2 SYGVQD (reference sequence).

The rearrangement links TRBV11-2 to TRBJ1-1, with D possibly TRBD1 on 5 matching bases. The CDR3 covers 15 residues. The V end was cut by 2 bases, the J end by 1 base, with 11 bases between. Germline values: CDR1 SGHAT, CDR2 FQNNGV. The CDR3 sequence: CASSLNIDRNTEAFF. As DNA, the CDR3 is TGTGCCAGCAGCTTAAATATCGACAGGAACACTGAAGCTTTCTTT.

The V call is TRBV5-4, the J call TRBJ2-7; 13 positions agree with TRBD2. Germline CDR1 is SGHNT and CDR2 is YYREEE (reference sequence). V lost 4 bases to trimming and J lost 2 bases; unmatched junction nucleotides: 3. CDR3 length equals 15 residues. The CDR3 sequence: CASSPGLAGAYEQYF. The CDR3 DNA reads TGTGCCAGCAGCCCCGGACTAGCGGGAGCCTACGAGCAGTACTTC.

This clone showed up just a few times. The rearrangement uses TRBV7-9 and TRBJ2-7; D not resolved. This CDR3 has 15 amino acids. Deletions cut 5 bases from V and 4 bases from J, with 18 bases between. Germline CDR1 is SEHNR and CDR2 is FQNEAQ (reference sequence). The CDR3 is CASSHPPASGYEQYF. The DNA for the CDR3 is TGTGCCAGCAGCCATCCGCCGGCTAGTGGGTACGAGCAGTACTTC.

V usage is TRBV10-3 and J usage is TRBJ1-2; 9 nucleotides align to TRBD1. CDR3 length: 14 residues. V shed 5 bases, J shed 7 bases, and the junction held 8 bases outside the gene matches. Germline V gene sequence: CDR1 ENHRY, CDR2 SYGVKD. The CDR3: CAISLKGQGGGYTF. DNA of the CDR3: TGTGCCATCAGTCTGAAGGGACAGGGAGGTGGCTACACCTTC.

This clone was counted only a few times. The rearrangement links TRBV4-3 to TRBJ2-3; 8 nucleotides align to TRBD1. Germline CDR1 reads LGHNA; CDR2 reads YSLEER. The length of the CDR3 is 14 residues. V gave up 6 bases and J gave up 2 bases; unmatched junction bases: 4. The CDR3 DNA sequence: TGCGCCAGCAGACGGGACAGGTTCACAGATACGCAGTATTTT. Translation: CASRRDRFTDTQYF.

The V call is TRBV29-1, the J call TRBJ2-2, with 9 nucleotides matching TRBD2. Trimming cost V 6 bases and J 7 bases; bases outside gene matches: 12. The CDR3 loop spans 15 amino acids. Per germline, CDR1 SQVTM and CDR2 ANQGSEA. CDR3 sequence (DNA): TGCAGCGTGGGGCGGCGGGGGGGCGTTGACGGGGAGCTGTTTTTT. As protein: CSVGRRGGVDGELFF.

CDR3 sequence reads: CASSLIREVEQFF. In nucleotides, the CDR3 is TGCGCCAGCAGCTTAATACGGGAGGTTGAGCAGTTCTTC. The chain links TRBV5-1 to TRBJ2-1; 7 bases map to TRBD2. Unmatched junction bases numbered 5, after V lost 2 bases and J lost 9 bases. Germline V gives CDR1 SGHRS, CDR2 YFSETQ. The CDR3 has 13 amino acids.

CDR3 loop: CASSVGAGEAYGYTF. In nucleotides, the CDR3 is TGTGCCAGCAGTGTGGGGGCAGGGGAAGCCTATGGCTACACCTTC. The chain uses TRBV6-1 and TRBJ1-2, with a weak D call TRBD1 (6 bases). The V gene's germline CDR1 is MNHNS and CDR2 SASEGT. The CDR3 is 15 amino acids. Trimming took off 4 bases at V and 4 bases at J, with 16 bases between the two ends.

CDR3 in amino acids: CASRKDRMNTEAFF. As DNA, the CDR3 is TGTGCCAGCAGAAAGGACAGAATGAACACTGAAGCTTTCTTT. The chain has TRBV2 and TRBJ1-1, with D possibly matching TRBD1 (6 bases). The CDR3 runs 14 residues. Trimming took off 6 bases at V and 0 bases at J, with 11 bases between the two ends. Germline V gene sequence: CDR1 SNHLY, CDR2 FYNNEI.

V usage is TRBV10-2 and J usage is TRBJ1-1, with unresolved D. Germline CDR1 WSHSY, CDR2 SAAADI. The CDR3 consists of 14 residues. V dropped 3 bases and J dropped 7 bases, with 15 bases sitting between them. For the CDR3, the DNA is TGCGCCAGCAGTGAAGTAGGGCGGCGGGGTGAAGCTTTCTTT. Amino acids: CASSEVGRRGEAFF.

A few counts support this clone. This chain uses TRBV30 with TRBJ2-5, with D perhaps TRBD2 (5 bases). CDR3 length equals 14 residues. V was shortened by 5 bases and J by 1 base, with 14 bases between the two germline ends. Germline CDR1 GTSNPN, CDR2 SVGIG (reference sequence). CDR3 loop: CAWVGRGGQETQYF. In DNA form, the CDR3 reads TGTGCCTGGGTAGGACGAGGAGGCCAAGAGACCCAGTACTTC.

CDR3 nucleotides: TGTGCCAGCAGCTTAGGGCAGGGCCTTAGGGGCGGGGAGCTGTTTTTT. It specifies CASSLGQGLRGGELFF. The rearrangement uses TRBV7-2 and TRBJ2-2, with TRBD1 as a possible D gene (5 bases). CDR3 size: 16 residues. V was trimmed by 1 base and J by 7 bases, leaving 16 bases between them. Per the germline V gene, CDR1 is SGHTA and CDR2 is FQGNSA.

This sequence joins TRBV19 and TRBJ1-2, with 7 bases aligning to TRBD1. Germline CDR1 is LNHDA and CDR2 is SQIVND (reference sequence). The CDR3 sequence is 14 residues long. Trimming removed 2 bases from V and 8 bases from J; junction bases left unmatched: 8. This CDR3 reads CASSINRGLYGYTF. The CDR3 DNA is TGTGCCAGTAGTATAAACAGGGGATTGTACGGCTACACCTTC.

V is TRBV29-1 and J is TRBJ2-7, with 7 bases fitting TRBD1. V trimming: 2 bases; J trimming: 8 bases; junction bases outside the gene matches: 9. Germline V gives CDR1 SQVTM, CDR2 ANQGSEA. CDR3 length equals 13 residues. The CDR3 reads CSVETGDSLQQYF. The CDR3 DNA reads as TGCAGCGTTGAAACAGGGGATAGCCTTCAGCAGTACTTC.

The CDR3: CASSLEGRAGYTF. CDR3 nucleotides: TGTGCCAGCAGCTTAGAAGGGAGGGCTGGCTACACCTTC. The rearrangement joins TRBV7-9 to TRBJ1-2; D is unclear. V was clipped by 1 base and J by 7 bases, with 10 bases between them. Germline values: CDR1 SEHNR, CDR2 FQNEAQ (reference sequence). This CDR3 has 13 residues.

The V gene is TRBV7-6, the J gene TRBJ1-1; D possibly corresponds to TRBD1 (6 bases). The CDR3 sequence is 12 residues long. V lost 3 bases and J lost 9, with 11 bases in between. Germline loops: CDR1 SGHVS, CDR2 FNYEAQ. This CDR3 is CASSLLGGKAFF. CDR3 nucleotides: TGTGCCAGCAGCTTGTTAGGGGGTAAAGCTTTCTTT.

This chain connects TRBV4-3 to TRBJ2-5; no reliable D call. Trimming stripped 3 bases from V and 1 base from J, with 27 bases between. Germline V gene data show CDR1 as LGHNA and CDR2 as YSLEER. The CDR3 covers 20 residues. The CDR3 DNA follows: TGCGCCAGCAGCCACTCCTGTCCCAGGTATAAAGTGGTGGGCCAAGAGACCCAGTACTTC. Residues: CASSHSCPRYKVVGQETQYF.

The chain is built from TRBV6-1 and TRBJ1-3; 9 bases are a match to TRBD1. CDR3 length equals 15 residues. After removal of 6 bases from V and 4 bases from J, the junction contained 7 bases not matched to a gene. Germline CDR1 MNHNS, CDR2 SASEGT. This CDR3 is CASRLGDRVGNTIYF. In nucleotides, the CDR3 is TGTGCCAGCAGATTAGGGGACAGGGTGGGAAACACCATATATTTT.

This chain joins TRBV7-2 and TRBJ2-3, with 10 nucleotides matching TRBD2. Losses at the gene ends were 5 bases for V and 1 base for J; bases not matched to a gene: 3. This CDR3 region has 15 residues. The germline CDR1 and CDR2 sequences are SGHTA and FQGNSA. The CDR3 loop is CASSRSGRGTDTQYF. Written as DNA, the CDR3 is TGTGCCAGCAGCCGAAGCGGGAGGGGCACAGATACGCAGTATTTT.

This chain uses TRBV6-6 with TRBJ2-1; D uncertain. CDR3 length: 13 amino acids. Between the trimmed V and J ends, which lost 1 base and 5 bases, there was a span of 6 bases. Germline V gene data show CDR1 as MNHNY and CDR2 as SVGAGI (reference sequence). CDR3 in DNA: TGTGCCAGCAGTTACTACGCGGACAATGAGCAGTTCTTC. Protein product: CASSYYADNEQFF.